Following are 18 T cell receptor beta chains from one sample sequenced in a study of Graves' ophthalmopathy and Graves' hyperthyroidism. Amplifying from RNA transcripts, the study obtained TCR beta CDR3 regions. HTBI primers served in a first-round RT-PCR, which a second-round multiplex PCR followed. TCRdb recomputed calls from the multiplex PCR reads with MiXCR, one row per CDR3 protein. The repertoire consists of 200,000 to 250,000 distinct CDR3 sequences, with 20% to 25% occurring once and the leading ten covering roughly 39%. Sequenced: peripheral blood. These receptors were taken from a woman aged 45-59 years with Graves' ophthalmopathy.

This clonotype was seen at least ten times. V usage is TRBV5-1 and J usage is TRBJ2-7; 7 bases fit TRBD2. The CDR3 loop spans 15 amino acids. V shed 3 bases, J shed 5 bases, and the junction held 11 bases outside the gene matches. Germline-derived CDR1 and CDR2 are SGHRS and YFSETQ. The CDR3 region has the DNA TGCGCCAGCAGCTATGACAGTCCTGGGAGGGACGAGCAGTACTTC. Amino acid sequence: CASSYDSPGRDEQYF.

This clonotype was counted ten times or more. The chain couples TRBV4-1 to TRBJ2-3; a weak D match, TRBD2 (5 bases). Germline loops: CDR1 MGHRA, CDR2 YSYEKL. This CDR3 contains 13 residues. With 0 bases removed from V and 8 bases from J, the gap between germline ends came to 9 bases. The CDR3 spells CASSQDPGSTQYF. CDR3 in DNA: TGCGCCAGCAGCCAAGATCCGGGGAGTACGCAGTATTTT.

The table lists this clonotype with many counts. This sequence joins TRBV28 and TRBJ1-6; D uncertain. The CDR3 extends over 15 amino acids. V lost 6 bases to trimming and J lost 0 bases, with 9 bases between them. CDR1 is MDHEN and CDR2 is SYDVKM in the germline V gene. The CDR3 protein is CASRTQRSYNSPLHF. CDR3 sequence (DNA): TGTGCCAGCAGGACACAGCGCTCCTATAATTCACCCCTCCACTTT. The whole variable domain, filled in from reference TRBV28 and TRBJ1-6, reads DVKVTQSSRYLVKRTGEKVFLECVQDMDHENMFWYRQDPGLGLRLIYFSYDVKMKEKGDIPEGYSVSREKKERFSLILESASTNQTSMYLCASRTQRSYNSPLHFGNGTRLTVT.

The genes are TRBV28 and TRBJ1-2; the D gene is possibly TRBD1 (5 bases). Trimming pared 8 bases from V and 0 bases from J, leaving 7 bases between. Germline V gives CDR1 MDHEN, CDR2 SYDVKM. The CDR3 spans 12 residues. CDR3 sequence reads: CASSTANYGYTF. The DNA of the CDR3 is TGTGCCAGCTCGACAGCTAACTATGGCTACACCTTC.

This clonotype was picked up many times. This chain links TRBV24-1 with TRBJ2-5; 12 positions agree with TRBD2. Germline CDR1 KGHDR, CDR2 SFDVKD. CDR3 length: 16 amino acids. The ends lost 4 bases at V and 3 bases at J; junction bases unmatched: 5. In DNA, the CDR3 is TGTGCCACCAGTGACGGGACTAGCGGGTACAAAGAGACCCAGTACTTC. Translating gives CATSDGTSGYKETQYF.

This clonotype showed up many times. The V call is TRBV30, the J call TRBJ1-5; 9 bases match TRBD1. V shed 0 bases, J shed 4 bases, and the junction held 4 bases outside the gene matches. The length of the CDR3 is 15 residues. The germline V gene encodes CDR1 GTSNPN and CDR2 SVGIG (reference sequence). The DNA of the CDR3 is TGTGCCTGGAGTGTAAACAGGGGGCGGAATCAGCCCCAGCATTTT. It encodes CAWSVNRGRNQPQHF.

This clonotype was detected many times. As DNA, the CDR3 is TGCAGTGCTAGAGATTCGTTACGAGGGGGGGCTTACACCGGGGAGCTGTTTTTT. It codes for CSARDSLRGGAYTGELFF. The chain has TRBV20-1 and TRBJ2-2; a weak D match, TRBD2 (7 bases). Trimming took off 0 bases at V and 3 bases at J, with 20 bases between the two ends. There are 18 residues in the CDR3. In germline, CDR1 is DFQATT, CDR2 SNEGSKA (reference sequence).

Ten or more counts support this clonotype. CDR3 nucleotides: TGTGCCTGGACCCAATTGACAGGGGTGGACTATGGCTACACCTTC. Residues: CAWTQLTGVDYGYTF. The V call is TRBV30, the J call TRBJ1-2; TRBD1 aligns across 8 bases. This CDR3 has 15 residues. In germline, CDR1 is GTSNPN, CDR2 SVGIG (reference sequence). Unmatched junction bases numbered 10, after V lost 4 bases and J lost 3 bases.

As regards this clonotype: A read error is possible here, since a much larger clone lies one base away. The chain combines TRBV20-1 with TRBJ2-7, with 7 bases lining up with TRBD2. The CDR3 consists of 13 residues. Germline values: CDR1 DFQATT, CDR2 SNEGSKA (reference sequence). Trimming took 5 bases from V and 0 from J; bases not matched to a gene: 4. CDR3 in amino acids: CSAPAGSSYEQYF. The CDR3 DNA reads TGCAGTGCTCCAGCGGGGAGCTCCTACGAGCAGTACTTC.

Ten or more counts support this clonotype. This chain connects TRBV15 to TRBJ2-7; weak D call: TRBD1 (6 bases). Trimming took 0 bases from V and 1 from J, leaving 7 bases between them. Germline CDR1 LNHNV, CDR2 YYDKDF (reference sequence). This CDR3 comprises 14 residues. Written as DNA, the CDR3 is TGTGCCACCAGCAGAGACAGGGGTTCCTACGAGCAGTACTTC. Residues: CATSRDRGSYEQYF. Full variable domain (rest looked up from reference TRBV15 and TRBJ2-7): DAMVIQNPRYQVTQFGKPVTLSCSQTLNHNVMYWYQQKSSQAPKLLFHYYDKDFNNEADTPDNFQSRRPNTSFCFLDIRSPGLGDTAMYLCATSRDRGSYEQYFGPGTRLTVT.

In its sample, this clonotype was seen a few times. The junction does not match germline at one end; this may be a read error. The rearrangement links TRBV5-1 to TRBJ1-1, with TRBD1 as a possible D gene (6 bases). Per germline, CDR1 SGHRS and CDR2 YFSETQ. The CDR3 has 13 residues. Written as DNA, the CDR3 is TGCGCCAGCAGCTGCTATGGGGACACTGAAGCTTACTTT. It specifies CASSCYGDTEAYF.

In regard to this clonotype: A read error may produce the germline difference seen at one junction end. J is TRBJ2-5 and V is TRBV24-1; 10 nucleotides agree with TRBD2. The CDR3 consists of 18 residues. CDR1 is KGHDR, CDR2 SFDVKD, per germline. CDR3 amino acids: CATSDGTSVERFKETQYF. In DNA form, the CDR3 reads TGCGCCACCAGTGACGGGACTAGCGTGGAGAGATTTAAGGAGACCCAGTACTTC.

This clonotype was picked up a small number of times. V is TRBV3-1 and J is TRBJ1-2; unclear D gene. CDR3 length equals 12 residues. The germline gives CDR1 LGHDT, CDR2 YNNKEL (reference sequence). V was clipped by 0 bases and J by 7 bases, with 6 bases between them. CDR3 in DNA: TGTGCCAGCAGCCAAGATCTCTCTGGCTACACCTTC. This codes for CASSQDLSGYTF.

This clonotype was counted at least ten times. V usage is TRBV19 and J usage is TRBJ1-2, with D unresolved. Trimming shortened V by 6 bases and J by 2 bases, and 16 bases separated the two germline ends. This CDR3 spans 15 amino acids. The germline gives CDR1 LNHDA, CDR2 SQIVND (reference sequence). CDR3 loop: CASRTRPDINYGYTF. CDR3 nucleotides: TGTGCCAGTAGAACCCGGCCCGACATCAACTATGGCTACACCTTC.

This clonotype has a count of ten or more. The genes are TRBV20-1 and TRBJ2-7, with 12 bases matching TRBD1. Per germline, CDR1 DFQATT and CDR2 SNEGSKA (reference sequence). CDR3 size: 15 residues. The trim removed 5 bases at V and 5 bases at J, leaving 10 bases unmatched. CDR3 nucleotide sequence: TGCAGTGCTCAGAACCGGGACAGGGGGCTCGACGAGCAGTACTTC. Amino acids: CSAQNRDRGLDEQYF.

This clonotype was seen repeatedly, ten times or more. The V and J genes are TRBV11-2 and TRBJ2-7; D is undetermined. The CDR3 loop spans 13 amino acids. Between the trimmed V and J ends, which lost 1 base and 0 bases, there was a span of 4 bases. Germline CDR1 and CDR2: SGHAT and FQNNGV. Here the CDR3 reads CASSLGISYEQYF. The DNA for the CDR3 is TGTGCCAGCAGCTTAGGGATCTCCTACGAGCAGTACTTC.

This clonotype came up many times. This chain connects TRBV6-2 or TRBV6-3 to TRBJ2-7; TRBD1 matches 8 bases. The germline V gene has CDR1 MNHEY and CDR2 SVGEGT. V lost 0 bases, J lost 2 bases, and 21 bases stayed unmatched. The length of the CDR3 is 21 residues. The CDR3 is CASSYSPTRHTRTGNTYEQYF. CDR3 in DNA: TGTGCCAGCAGTTACTCTCCTACCCGCCACACGCGGACAGGGAATACCTACGAGCAGTACTTC.

The gene calls are TRBV12-3 or TRBV12-4 and TRBJ1-4; no clear D. The CDR3 has 15 amino acids. With 6 bases removed from V and 0 bases from J, the gap between germline ends came to 11 bases. This CDR3 is CASSLRYATNEKLFF. As DNA, the CDR3 is TGTGCCAGCAGCCTCAGATACGCAACTAATGAAAAACTGTTTTTT.